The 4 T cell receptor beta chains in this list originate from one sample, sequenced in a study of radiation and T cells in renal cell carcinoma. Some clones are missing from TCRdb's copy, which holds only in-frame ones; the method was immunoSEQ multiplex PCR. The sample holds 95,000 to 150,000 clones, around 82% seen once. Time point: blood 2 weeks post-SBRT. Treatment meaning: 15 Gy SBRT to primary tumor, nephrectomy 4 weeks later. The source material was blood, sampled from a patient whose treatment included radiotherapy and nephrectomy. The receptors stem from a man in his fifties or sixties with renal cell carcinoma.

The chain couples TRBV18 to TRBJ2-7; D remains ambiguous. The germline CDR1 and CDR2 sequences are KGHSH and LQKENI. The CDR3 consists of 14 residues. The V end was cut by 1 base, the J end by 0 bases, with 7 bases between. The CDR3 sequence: CASSPQASSYEQYF. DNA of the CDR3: TGTGCCAGCTCACCACAGGCTAGCTCCTACGAGCAGTACTTC.

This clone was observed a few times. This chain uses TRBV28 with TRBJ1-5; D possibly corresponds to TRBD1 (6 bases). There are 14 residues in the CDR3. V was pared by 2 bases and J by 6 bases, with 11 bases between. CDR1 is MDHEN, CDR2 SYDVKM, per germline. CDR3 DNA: TGTGCCAGCAGTTTAGGAGGGGGTCGTCAGCCCCAGCATTTT. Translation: CASSLGGGRQPQHF.

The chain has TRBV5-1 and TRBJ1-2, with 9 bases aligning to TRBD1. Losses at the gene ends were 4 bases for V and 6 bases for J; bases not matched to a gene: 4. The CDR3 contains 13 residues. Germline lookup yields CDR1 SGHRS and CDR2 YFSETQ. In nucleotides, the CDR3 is TGCGCCAGCAGCCGGACAGGGGATGATGGCTACACCTTC. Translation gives CASSRTGDDGYTF.

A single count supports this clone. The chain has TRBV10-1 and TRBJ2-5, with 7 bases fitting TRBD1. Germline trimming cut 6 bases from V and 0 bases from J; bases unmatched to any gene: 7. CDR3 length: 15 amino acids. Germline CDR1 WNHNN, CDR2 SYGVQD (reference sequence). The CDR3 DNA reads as TGCGCCAGCAGCACCGGGACAGACAACCAAGAGACCCAGTACTTC. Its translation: CASSTGTDNQETQYF.